This entry lists 10 T cell receptor beta chains sequenced from one sample in a study of Graves' ophthalmopathy and Graves' hyperthyroidism. The sequenced template was RNA, covering the TCR beta CDR3 region. After a first-round RT-PCR with HTBI primers, a second-round multiplex PCR was run. Via MiXCR, TCRdb re-called the multiplex PCR reads, giving one row per CDR3 protein. Of almost 750,000 distinct CDR3 sequences in the sample, roughly two fifths are singletons; the top ten hold approximately 46%. Sequenced sample: peripheral blood. These receptors were collected from an adult man with Graves' ophthalmopathy.

In its sample, this clonotype was seen a few times. This chain joins TRBV14 and TRBJ1-1; no definite D call. The CDR3 runs to 16 residues. Deletions cut 3 bases from V and 1 base from J, with 15 bases between. Per the germline V gene, CDR1 is SGHDN and CDR2 is FVKESK. The CDR3 nucleotides are TGTGCCAGCAGCCATGGGTGGTGGCAGCAGAACACTGAAGCTTTCTTT. Amino acid sequence: CASSHGWWQQNTEAFF.

This clonotype has at least ten counts. The gene calls are TRBV7-9 and TRBJ1-1; a possible D gene is TRBD1 (6 bases). V gave up 1 base and J gave up 1 base, with 7 bases separating them. This CDR3 is built from 14 residues. Germline values: CDR1 SEHNR, CDR2 FQNEAQ (reference sequence). The CDR3 bases are TGTGCCAGCAGCTTAGGCAGGGGGAACACTGAAGCTTTCTTT. Its protein product is CASSLGRGNTEAFF.

This clonotype was seen at least ten times. The J gene is TRBJ2-5, the V gene TRBV29-1; 9 bases agree with TRBD1. Germline assignment: CDR1 SQVTM and CDR2 ANQGSEA. The trim removed 3 bases at V and 5 bases at J, leaving 7 bases unmatched. CDR3 size: 14 residues. CDR3 amino acids: CSVDEGQGRETQYF. CDR3 nucleotides: TGCAGCGTTGATGAGGGACAGGGAAGGGAGACCCAGTACTTC.

Details on this clonotype: Likely a read error: the CDR3 ends without its conserved phenylalanine or tryptophan. The DNA is left out, because the CDR3 cannot be placed on it with certainty; the CDR3 is given as TCRdb lists it. The V and J genes are TRBV7-6 and TRBJ2-5. The V gene's germline CDR1 is SGHVS and CDR2 FNYEAQ. Termini included, the CDR3 measures 8 amino acids. CDR3 region: CASSSGYS.

This rearrangement joins TRBV10-2 to TRBJ2-7, with 11 bases fitting TRBD1. The CDR3 has 16 amino acids. V was pared by 3 bases and J by 4 bases, with 8 bases of the junction left unmatched. Germline CDR1 WSHSY, CDR2 SAAADI. As DNA, the CDR3 is TGCGCCAGCAGTGACCCCGCGGGGGACAGGGGGTACGAGCAGTACTTC. It encodes CASSDPAGDRGYEQYF.

In its sample, this clonotype was seen a few times. This sequence joins TRBV12-3 or TRBV12-4 and TRBJ2-7; D is perhaps TRBD1 or TRBD2 (5 bases each). The CDR3 has 14 residues. Trimming left V 6 bases short and J 3 bases short, with 15 bases between. The CDR3: CASREGTEVYEQYF. Here the CDR3 DNA reads TGTGCCAGCAGGGAAGGGACGGAGGTCTACGAGCAGTACTTC.

This clonotype showed up many times. This sequence joins TRBV25-1 and TRBJ2-2; tentative D call: TRBD2 (6 bases). Germline CDR1 is MGHDK and CDR2 is SYGVNS. CDR3 length: 12 amino acids. Trimming shortened V by 6 bases and J by 4 bases, and 6 bases separated the two germline ends. The CDR3: CASREGTGELFF. The CDR3 DNA is TGTGCCAGCAGGGAGGGCACCGGGGAGCTGTTTTTT.

This clonotype has more than one count but fewer than ten. The J gene is TRBJ2-2, the V gene TRBV25-1, with 12 bases matching TRBD2. V was pared by 6 bases and J by 2 bases, with 4 bases of the junction left unmatched. Germline-derived CDR1 and CDR2 are MGHDK and SYGVNS. The CDR3 runs to 16 residues. CDR3 protein: CASSPLAGGNTGELFF. CDR3 nucleotide sequence: TGTGCCAGCAGCCCACTAGCGGGAGGTAACACCGGGGAGCTGTTTTTT.

This clonotype came up many times. The chain combines TRBV15 with TRBJ2-2, with D possibly being TRBD2 (5 bases). The V gene lost 0 bases and the J gene lost 3 bases, with 14 bases spanning the gap. CDR3 length equals 17 residues. Germline-derived CDR1 and CDR2 are LNHNV and YYDKDF (reference sequence). CDR3 loop: CATSRDVPGWDTGELFF. Written as DNA, the CDR3 is TGTGCCACCAGCAGAGATGTGCCGGGGTGGGACACCGGGGAGCTGTTTTTT.

This clonotype was seen a handful of times. The chain employs TRBV12-3 or TRBV12-4 and TRBJ1-2; TRBD1 is a possible D gene (6 bases). V gave up 6 bases and J gave up 4 bases, with 9 bases separating them. The CDR3 is 12 amino acids. The CDR3 loop reads CASSGTLYGYTF. CDR3 nucleotide sequence: TGTGCCAGCAGCGGGACACTCTATGGCTACACCTTC.